Presented here are 14 T cell receptor beta chains from one specimen sequenced in a study of Ad26.COV2.S vaccination and SARS-CoV-2 variants. The method was immunoSEQ multiplex PCR; TCRdb's version includes in-frame clones alone and lacks a portion of them. The sample shows roughly 420,000 clones, roughly nine tenths of them seen only once. The treatment here: some 20 received Ad26.COV2.S at low or high dose, single or two shots; about five received placebo; per-sample allocation not given. Specimens were obtained on day 63 following the first vaccine or placebo injection. Sequencing used peripheral blood, obtained in a trial of Ad26.COV2.S vaccine versus placebo. These receptor sequences come from a person aged 18 to 65 who received the Ad26.COV2.S COVID-19 vaccine or a placebo.

The chain joins TRBV2 to TRBJ2-3; D is undetermined. Trimming pared 3 bases from V and 0 bases from J, leaving 16 bases between. The CDR3 covers 17 residues. Germline CDR1 SNHLY, CDR2 FYNNEI. CDR3 sequence: CASSDFLSSTSTDTQYF. The CDR3 region has the DNA TGTGCCAGCAGTGATTTTCTTTCCAGTACTAGCACAGATACGCAGTATTTT.

The chain carries TRBV18 and TRBJ2-1; possibly TRBD1 for D (5 bases). CDR1 is KGHSH and CDR2 is LQKENI in the germline V gene. Trimming cost V 6 bases and J 0 bases, with 12 bases left between them. The CDR3 totals 15 residues. The CDR3 protein is CASSLRVSSYNEQFF. In DNA, the CDR3 is TGTGCCAGCTCGCTCAGGGTAAGCTCCTACAATGAGCAGTTCTTC.

This chain joins TRBV2 and TRBJ1-1; D gene ambiguous. CDR3 length equals 14 residues. From germline, CDR1 is SNHLY and CDR2 FYNNEI. V was trimmed by 3 bases and J by 0 bases, leaving 8 bases between them. CDR3 in DNA: TGTGCCAGCAGTGAGCGGTCTTTGAACACTGAAGCTTTCTTT. It is translated as CASSERSLNTEAFF. Using reference TRBV2 and TRBJ1-1 for the parts outside the CDR3, the full variable domain is EPEVTQTPSHQVTQMGQEVILRCVPISNHLYFYWYRQILGQKVEFLVSFYNNEISEKSEIFDDQFSVERPDGSNFTLKIRSTKLEDSAMYFCASSERSLNTEAFFGQGTRLTVV.

V usage is TRBV5-4 and J usage is TRBJ1-4; D is possibly TRBD1 (5 bases). V lost 3 bases, J lost 7 bases, and 19 bases lay in between. The CDR3 is made up of 16 amino acids. The V gene's germline CDR1 is SGHNT and CDR2 YYREEE (reference sequence). CDR3 protein: CASSSGAESRVEKLFF. For the CDR3, the DNA is TGTGCCAGCAGCTCCGGGGCCGAAAGTCGTGTTGAAAAACTGTTTTTT.

The chain employs TRBV5-4 and TRBJ2-1; tentatively, D is TRBD2 (7 bases). In germline, CDR1 is SGHNT, CDR2 YYREEE (reference sequence). This CDR3 region has 17 residues. V lost 4 bases to trimming and J lost 5 bases, with 22 bases between them. CDR3 bases: TGTGCCAGCAGCCCAGTTTCGAGCGGGACACTTGACAATGAGCAGTTCTTC. Encoded protein: CASSPVSSGTLDNEQFF. The full variable domain, rest sourced from reference TRBV5-4 and TRBJ2-1, is ETGVTQSPTHLIKTRGQQVTLRCSSQSGHNTVSWYQQALGQGPQFIFQYYREEENGRGNFPPRFSGLQFPNYSSELNVNALELDDSALYLCASSPVSSGTLDNEQFFGPGTRLTVL.

The chain has TRBV19 and TRBJ1-5, with D tentatively TRBD1 (5 bases). V was shortened by 4 bases and J by 7 bases, with 11 bases between the two germline ends. This CDR3 spans 13 amino acids. The germline V gene has CDR1 LNHDA and CDR2 SQIVND (reference sequence). CDR3 coding DNA: TGTGCCAGTAGTAGGGGATGGGACCAGCCCCAGCATTTT. It yields the protein CASSRGWDQPQHF.

V usage is TRBV29-1 and J usage is TRBJ2-7; either TRBD1 or TRBD2 may supply D (5 bases each). Trimming shortened V by 6 bases and J by 5 bases, and 11 bases separated the two germline ends. CDR3 size: 11 residues. Germline V CDR1 and CDR2: SQVTM, ANQGSEA. The CDR3 spells CSVGQGDEQYV. The CDR3 bases are TGCAGCGTAGGTCAGGGAGACGAGCAGTACGTC.

The chain is built from TRBV14 and TRBJ2-1, with D unclear. This CDR3 comprises 16 residues. Germline CDR1 and CDR2: SGHDN and FVKESK. With 4 bases removed from V and 3 bases from J, the gap between germline ends came to 16 bases. CDR3 bases: TGTGCCAGCAGCCCGGCCCCAGGTTCACACTACAATGAGCAGTTCTTC. It is translated as CASSPAPGSHYNEQFF.

V and J are TRBV18 and TRBJ2-7; D possibly matches TRBD1 or TRBD2 (5 bases each). Germline loops: CDR1 KGHSH, CDR2 LQKENI. The CDR3 runs to 14 residues. Trimming took 4 bases from V and 4 from J, leaving 14 bases between them. As DNA, the CDR3 is TGTGCCAGCTCACTAGCCGGGACCCTTTACGAGCAGTACGTC. As protein: CASSLAGTLYEQYV.

V is TRBV5-4 and J is TRBJ2-1; D is unresolved. The length of the CDR3 is 13 residues. The V end lost 10 bases, the J end lost 4 bases, and 15 bases lay between the germline ends. CDR1 SGHNT and CDR2 YYREEE come from the germline V gene (reference sequence). CDR3 coding DNA: TGTGCCGATACGCCGGATACGTACAATGAGCAGTTCTTC. Its protein product is CADTPDTYNEQFF.

The chain uses TRBV2 and TRBJ1-4, with 8 bases fitting TRBD1. V lost 7 bases, J lost 5 bases, and 3 bases stayed unmatched. The CDR3 loop spans 13 amino acids. The germline CDR1 and CDR2 sequences are SNHLY and FYNNEI. CDR3 coding DNA: TGTGCCAGCACTAGACAGGGGAATGAAAAACTGTTTTTT. Translated, it gives CASTRQGNEKLFF.

The chain employs TRBV7-2 and TRBJ1-2; D not resolved. V shed 2 bases and J shed 2 bases, with 12 bases lying between them. CDR1 is SGHTA, CDR2 FQGNSA, per germline. This CDR3 is built from 15 residues. This CDR3 is CASSLMSAANYGYTF. DNA of the CDR3: TGTGCCAGCAGCTTAATGTCTGCCGCCAACTATGGCTACACCTTC.

This chain connects TRBV9 to TRBJ1-2; D not resolved. Germline CDR1 is SGDLS and CDR2 is YYNGEE. The CDR3 sequence is 14 residues long. V was clipped by 3 bases and J by 4 bases, with 13 bases between them. The CDR3 here is CASSGIGQTYGYTF. CDR3 nucleotides: TGTGCCAGCAGCGGTATAGGGCAGACCTATGGCTACACCTTC.

V is TRBV5-5 and J is TRBJ1-5, with a weak D call TRBD1 (6 bases). The CDR3 is made up of 14 amino acids. The V and J ends lost 2 bases and 5 bases respectively, with 11 bases between them. Germline V gene lookup returns CDR1 SGHKS and CDR2 YYEKEE (reference sequence). The CDR3 bases are TGTGCCAGCAGCTTTTCCGGGGGCGATCAGCCCCAGCATTTT. This encodes CASSFSGGDQPQHF.